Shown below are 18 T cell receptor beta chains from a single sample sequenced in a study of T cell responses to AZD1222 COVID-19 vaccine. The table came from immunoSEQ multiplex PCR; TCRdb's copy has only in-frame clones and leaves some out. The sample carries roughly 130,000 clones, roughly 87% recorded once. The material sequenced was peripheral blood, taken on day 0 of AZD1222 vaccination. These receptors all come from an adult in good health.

The CDR3 spells CASSQEREGWVYGYTF. The CDR3 DNA sequence: TGCGCCAGCAGCCAAGAGAGGGAGGGGTGGGTCTATGGCTACACCTTC. The genes are TRBV4-1 and TRBJ1-2, with D perhaps TRBD1 (5 bases). V was pared by 0 bases and J by 4 bases, with 15 bases between. The CDR3 is 16 amino acids. The germline V gene has CDR1 MGHRA and CDR2 YSYEKL.

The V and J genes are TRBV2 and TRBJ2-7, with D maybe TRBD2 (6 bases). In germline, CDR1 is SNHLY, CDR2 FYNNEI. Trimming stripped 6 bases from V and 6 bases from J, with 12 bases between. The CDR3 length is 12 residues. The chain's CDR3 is CASRTGGGEQYF. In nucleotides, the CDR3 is TGTGCCAGCAGGACCGGGGGAGGCGAGCAGTACTTC.

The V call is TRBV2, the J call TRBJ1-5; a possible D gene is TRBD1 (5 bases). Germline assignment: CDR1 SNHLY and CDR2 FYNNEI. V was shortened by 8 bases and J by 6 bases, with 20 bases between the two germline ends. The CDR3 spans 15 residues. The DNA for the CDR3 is TGTGCCAGCGGATCCCGGGACGACCCCCTTCAGCCCCAGCATTTT. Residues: CASGSRDDPLQPQHF. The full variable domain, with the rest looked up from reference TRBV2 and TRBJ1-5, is EPEVTQTPSHQVTQMGQEVILRCVPISNHLYFYWYRQILGQKVEFLVSFYNNEISEKSEIFDDQFSVERPDGSNFTLKIRSTKLEDSAMYFCASGSRDDPLQPQHFGDGTRLSIL.

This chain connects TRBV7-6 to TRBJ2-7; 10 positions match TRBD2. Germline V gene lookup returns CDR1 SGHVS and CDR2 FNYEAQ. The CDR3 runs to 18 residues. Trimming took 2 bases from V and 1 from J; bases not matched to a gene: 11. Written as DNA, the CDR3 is TGTGCCAGCAGCTTAAATCTACTAGCGGGGCGACCTTCCTACGAGCAGTACTTC. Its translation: CASSLNLLAGRPSYEQYF.

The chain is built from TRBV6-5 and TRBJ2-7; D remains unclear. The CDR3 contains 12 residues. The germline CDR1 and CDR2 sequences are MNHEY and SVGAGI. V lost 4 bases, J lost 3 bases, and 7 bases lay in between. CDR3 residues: CASSLNDYEQYF. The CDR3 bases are TGTGCCAGCAGTTTAAATGACTACGAGCAGTACTTC.

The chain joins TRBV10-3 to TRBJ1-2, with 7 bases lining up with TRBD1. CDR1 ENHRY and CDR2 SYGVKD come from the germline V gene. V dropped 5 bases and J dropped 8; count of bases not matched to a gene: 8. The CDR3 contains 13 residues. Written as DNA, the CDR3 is TGTGCCATCAGTCCTGACAGGGTCGAGGGCTACACCTTC. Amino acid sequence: CAISPDRVEGYTF.

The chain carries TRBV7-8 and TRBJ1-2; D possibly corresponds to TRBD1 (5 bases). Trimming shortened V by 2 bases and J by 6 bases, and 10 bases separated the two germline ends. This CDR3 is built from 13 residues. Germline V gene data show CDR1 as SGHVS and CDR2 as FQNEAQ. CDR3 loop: CASSLFLGDGYTF. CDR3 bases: TGTGCCAGCAGCTTATTTTTGGGGGATGGCTACACCTTC.

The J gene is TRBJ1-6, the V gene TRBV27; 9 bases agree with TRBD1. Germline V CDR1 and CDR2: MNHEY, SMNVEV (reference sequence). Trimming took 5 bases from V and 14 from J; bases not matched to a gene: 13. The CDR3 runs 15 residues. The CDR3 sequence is CASSPTGGRKGSLHF. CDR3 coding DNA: TGTGCCAGCAGTCCGACAGGGGGGCGTAAGGGGTCCCTCCACTTT.

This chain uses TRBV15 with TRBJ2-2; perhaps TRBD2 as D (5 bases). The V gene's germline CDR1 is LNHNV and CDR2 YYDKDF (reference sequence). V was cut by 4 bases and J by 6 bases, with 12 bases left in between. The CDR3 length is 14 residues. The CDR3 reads CATSNIRGPGELFF. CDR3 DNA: TGTGCCACCAGCAATATCCGGGGTCCCGGGGAGCTGTTTTTT.

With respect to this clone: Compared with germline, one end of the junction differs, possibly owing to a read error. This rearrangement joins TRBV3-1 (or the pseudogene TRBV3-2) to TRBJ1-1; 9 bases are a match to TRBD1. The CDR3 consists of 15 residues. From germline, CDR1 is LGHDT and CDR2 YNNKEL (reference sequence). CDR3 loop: CASSQPGQGLEHSTF. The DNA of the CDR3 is TGTGCCAGCAGCCAGCCGGGACAGGGACTTGAACACTCAACTTTT.

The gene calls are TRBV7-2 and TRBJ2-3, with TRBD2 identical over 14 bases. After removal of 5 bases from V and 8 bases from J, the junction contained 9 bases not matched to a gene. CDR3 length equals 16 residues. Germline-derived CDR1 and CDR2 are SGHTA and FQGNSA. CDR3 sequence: CASSPRLAGGHGTQYF. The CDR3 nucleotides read TGTGCCAGCAGCCCCCGACTAGCGGGGGGGCACGGTACGCAGTATTTT. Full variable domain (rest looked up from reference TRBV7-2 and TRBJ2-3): GAGVSQSPSNKVTEKGKDVELRCDPISGHTALYWYRQSLGQGLEFLIYFQGNSAPDKSGLPSDRFSAERTGGSVSTLTIQRTQQEDSAVYLCASSPRLAGGHGTQYFGPGTRLTVL.

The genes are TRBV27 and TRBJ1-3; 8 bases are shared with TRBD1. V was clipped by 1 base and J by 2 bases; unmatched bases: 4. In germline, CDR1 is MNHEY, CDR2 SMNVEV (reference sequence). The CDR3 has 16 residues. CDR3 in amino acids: CASSLYADRAGNTIYF. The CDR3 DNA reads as TGTGCCAGCAGTTTATATGCGGACAGGGCTGGAAACACCATATATTTT.

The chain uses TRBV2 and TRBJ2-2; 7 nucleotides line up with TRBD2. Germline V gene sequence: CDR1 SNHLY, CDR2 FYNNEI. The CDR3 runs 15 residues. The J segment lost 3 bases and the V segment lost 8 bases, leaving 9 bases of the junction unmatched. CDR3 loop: CASLRDYFDTGELFF. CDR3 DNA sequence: TGTGCCAGCCTACGGGACTACTTTGACACCGGGGAGCTGTTTTTT.

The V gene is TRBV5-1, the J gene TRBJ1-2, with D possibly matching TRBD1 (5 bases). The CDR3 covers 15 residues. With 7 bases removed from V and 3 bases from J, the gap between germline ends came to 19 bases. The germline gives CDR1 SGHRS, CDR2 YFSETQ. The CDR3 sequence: CASALTGDQHYGYTF. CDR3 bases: TGCGCCAGCGCTTTAACCGGGGACCAACACTATGGCTACACCTTC.

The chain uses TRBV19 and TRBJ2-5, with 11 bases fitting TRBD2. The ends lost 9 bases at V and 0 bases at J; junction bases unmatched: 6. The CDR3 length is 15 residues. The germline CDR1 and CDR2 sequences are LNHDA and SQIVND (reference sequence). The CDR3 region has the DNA TGTGCCAGCGCGACTAGCGGGGCGCACCAAGAGACCCAGTACTTC. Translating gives CASATSGAHQETQYF.

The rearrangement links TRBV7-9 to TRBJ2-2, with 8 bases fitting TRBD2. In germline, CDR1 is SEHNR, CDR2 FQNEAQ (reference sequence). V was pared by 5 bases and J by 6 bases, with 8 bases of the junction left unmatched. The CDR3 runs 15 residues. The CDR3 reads CASSNPAGGPGELFF. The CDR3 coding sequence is TGTGCCAGCAGCAATCCGGCGGGGGGCCCCGGGGAGCTGTTTTTT.

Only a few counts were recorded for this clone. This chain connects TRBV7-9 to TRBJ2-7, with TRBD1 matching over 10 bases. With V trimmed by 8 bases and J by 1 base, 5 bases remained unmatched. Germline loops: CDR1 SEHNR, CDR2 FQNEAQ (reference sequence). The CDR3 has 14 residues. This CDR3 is CASSGTGESYEQYF. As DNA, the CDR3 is TGTGCCAGCTCGGGGACAGGGGAGTCCTACGAGCAGTACTTC.

CDR3 sequence (DNA): TGTGCCAGCAGCGTAACTAGCGGGGGGGCCTGGTACGAGCAGTACTTC. Protein: CASSVTSGGAWYEQYF. The chain employs TRBV11-2 and TRBJ2-7; the match to TRBD2 covers 13 bases. CDR3 length: 16 residues. V shed 5 bases, J shed 4 bases, and the junction held 8 bases outside the gene matches. The germline V gene has CDR1 SGHAT and CDR2 FQNNGV.